This T cell receptor beta chain came from a study of CD8+CD57+ T cells in acquired aplastic anemia. Study-level background: DNA recovered from sorted CD4+ and CD8+ cells had a mean of roughly 3 ug.

Study results and caveats: Statistical testing detected no significant gap in CD8+ Simpson's diversity between patients and controls. A set of more than 25 CD8+ CDR3 sequences was shared between patients and controls, and these sequences appeared highly expressed in patients.

It was genomic DNA that served as the template for profiling TCR beta VDJ and CDR3. One entry per CDR3 protein results from TCRdb running MiXCR on the reads. The table records around 200,000 distinct CDR3 sequences, about 62% of them present only once. The ends were cut back, 2 bases at V and 2 bases at J, with 13 bases in the middle. CDR3 size: 15 residues. The patients chosen for sequencing had shown expansion of CD8+CD57+ cells (detected by flow cytometry). Many counts were recorded for this clonotype. Its antigen is not identified. Sequences were obtained from sorted CD4+, CD8+, or CD8+CD57+ T cells (not recorded which) from PBMCs. The TCR was taken from a human donor with aplastic anemia. V gene TRBV12-3 or TRBV12-4 combines with J gene TRBJ2-7; D may be TRBD1 or TRBD2 (5 bases each). The CDR3 is CASSLWGSGTYEQYF. The CDR3 DNA is TGTGCCAGCAGTTTATGGGGCAGCGGAACCTACGAGCAGTACTTC.